The source of this TCR beta chain is a study of T-cell memory formation after mild COVID-19. Study summary: Most TCR clusters belonged to a single donor. Study-level results: The CD4+ clones that contracted clustered mainly within CM and EM, and the CD8+ clones concentrated in EMRA. A balance of CD4 and CD8 characterized clones contracting day 15 to 85, whereas later expanders leaned CD4+.

This clonotype has only a few counts. Its target is unknown. The V gene lost 7 bases and the J gene lost 7 bases, with 16 bases spanning the gap. CDR1 SGHDN and CDR2 FVKESK come from the germline V gene. CDR3 length: 13 amino acids. From the 5' RACE reads, TCRdb called clonotypes with MiXCR, one entry per CDR3 protein. The sample lists a few hundred thousand distinct CDR3 sequences, less than 20% seen once, with more than 20% in the top ten. The sequenced sample was PBMCs or a T cell subset sorted from them (not recorded which). V usage is TRBV14 and J usage is TRBJ2-5; D is ambiguous. The sequence came from a young man who had mild COVID-19 (a few samples of this study predate the infection). Cell type and time point are not known. The CDR3 region is CASKALPLGTQYF. CDR3 in DNA: TGTGCCAGCAAAGCACTGCCTCTGGGGACCCAGTACTTC.